This T cell receptor beta chain was observed in a study of PD-1 blockade in classical Hodgkin lymphoma. General study findings and limits: By cycle point C4D1, TCR diversity had risen significantly in CD4+ cells (but not CD8+ cells). TCR diversity at baseline was reported to be reduced in newly diagnosed patients relative to healthy donors.

Sequenced by immunoSEQ multiplex PCR; TCRdb stores in-frame clones only, minus some. The sample has about 94,000 clones, nearly 90% seen once. In the case of this clone: Its antigen is still unknown.

V shed 10 bases and J 5 bases; nucleotides not matched to a gene: 5. Germline CDR1 and CDR2: MDHEN and SYDVKM. CDR3 length equals 12 residues. Brentuximab vedotin exposure varied among the patients, all of whom had relapsed after autologous stem cell transplantation. This clonotype was obtained from a human donor with classical Hodgkin lymphoma. V usage is TRBV28 and J usage is TRBJ2-1; 7 positions agree with TRBD2. Material: peripheral blood mononuclear cells (PBMCs), obtained before the second cycle of nivolumab. Here the CDR3 reads CATWGGNNEQFF. CDR3 nucleotides: TGTGCCACATGGGGGGGAAACAATGAGCAGTTCTTC.